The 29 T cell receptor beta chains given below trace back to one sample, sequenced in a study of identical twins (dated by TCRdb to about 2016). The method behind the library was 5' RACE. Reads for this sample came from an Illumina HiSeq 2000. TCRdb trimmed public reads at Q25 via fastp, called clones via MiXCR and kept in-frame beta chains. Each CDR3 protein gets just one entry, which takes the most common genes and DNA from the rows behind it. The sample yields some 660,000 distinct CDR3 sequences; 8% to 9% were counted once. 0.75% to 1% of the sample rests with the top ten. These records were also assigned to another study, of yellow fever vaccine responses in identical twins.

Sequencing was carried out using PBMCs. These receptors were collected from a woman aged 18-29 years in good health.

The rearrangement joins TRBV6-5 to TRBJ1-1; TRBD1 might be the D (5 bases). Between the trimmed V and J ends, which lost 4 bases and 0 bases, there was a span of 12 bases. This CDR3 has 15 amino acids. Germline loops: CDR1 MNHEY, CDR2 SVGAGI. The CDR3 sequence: CASSSYGTVNTEAFF. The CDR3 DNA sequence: TGTGCCAGCAGTTCCTACGGGACGGTGAACACTGAAGCTTTCTTT.

This chain's CDR3 is CASTNYRAGEQYF. The CDR3 DNA is TGTGCCAGCACCAATTACAGGGCCGGGGAGCAGTACTTC. The rearrangement joins TRBV11-1 to TRBJ2-7, with TRBD1 as a possible D gene (6 bases). Trimming left V 7 bases short and J 7 bases short, with 17 bases between. The CDR3 extends over 13 amino acids. Germline V lookup: CDR1 SGHAT, CDR2 FQDESV (reference sequence).

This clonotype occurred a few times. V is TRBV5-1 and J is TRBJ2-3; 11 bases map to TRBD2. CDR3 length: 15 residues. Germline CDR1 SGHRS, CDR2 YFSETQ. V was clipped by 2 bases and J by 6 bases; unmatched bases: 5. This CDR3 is CASSLLAGAVDTQYF. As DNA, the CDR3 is TGCGCCAGCAGCTTACTAGCGGGGGCGGTCGATACGCAGTATTTT.

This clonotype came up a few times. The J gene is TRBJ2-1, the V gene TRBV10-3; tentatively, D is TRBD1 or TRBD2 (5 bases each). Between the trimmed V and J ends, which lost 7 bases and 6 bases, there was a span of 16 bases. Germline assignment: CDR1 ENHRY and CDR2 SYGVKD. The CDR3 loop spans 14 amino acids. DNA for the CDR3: TGTGCCATCAATGACGTCGGGGCCCCCAATGAGCAGTTCTTC. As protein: CAINDVGAPNEQFF.

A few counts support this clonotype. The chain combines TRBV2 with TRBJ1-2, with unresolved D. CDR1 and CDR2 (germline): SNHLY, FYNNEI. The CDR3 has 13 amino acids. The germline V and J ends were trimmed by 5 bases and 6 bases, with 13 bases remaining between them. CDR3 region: CASSLRSTDGYTF. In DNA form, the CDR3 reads TGTGCCAGCAGTCTCCGCAGTACGGATGGCTACACCTTC. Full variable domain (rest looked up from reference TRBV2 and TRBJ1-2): EPEVTQTPSHQVTQMGQEVILRCVPISNHLYFYWYRQILGQKVEFLVSFYNNEISEKSEIFDDQFSVERPDGSNFTLKIRSTKLEDSAMYFCASSLRSTDGYTFGSGTRLTVV.

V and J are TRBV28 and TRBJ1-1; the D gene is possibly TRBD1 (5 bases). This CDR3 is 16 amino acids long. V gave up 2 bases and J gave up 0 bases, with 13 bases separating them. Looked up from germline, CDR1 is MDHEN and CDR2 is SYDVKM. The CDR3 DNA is TGTGCCAGCAGTTTAGCCCAGGGACTAATGAACACTGAAGCTTTCTTT. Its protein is CASSLAQGLMNTEAFF.

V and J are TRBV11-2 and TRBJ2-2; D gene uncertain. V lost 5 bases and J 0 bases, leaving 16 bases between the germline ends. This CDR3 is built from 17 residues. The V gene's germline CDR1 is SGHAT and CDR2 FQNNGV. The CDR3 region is CASSLSIRVSNTGELFF. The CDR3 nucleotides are TGTGCCAGCAGCCTCTCAATCCGTGTCTCGAACACCGGGGAGCTGTTTTTT.

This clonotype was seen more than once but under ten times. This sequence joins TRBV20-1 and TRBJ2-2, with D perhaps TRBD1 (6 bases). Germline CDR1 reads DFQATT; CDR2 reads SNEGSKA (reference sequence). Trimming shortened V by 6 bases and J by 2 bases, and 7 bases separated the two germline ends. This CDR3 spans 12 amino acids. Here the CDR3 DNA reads TGCAGTGCACAGGGAAACACCGGGGAGCTGTTTTTT. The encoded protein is CSAQGNTGELFF.

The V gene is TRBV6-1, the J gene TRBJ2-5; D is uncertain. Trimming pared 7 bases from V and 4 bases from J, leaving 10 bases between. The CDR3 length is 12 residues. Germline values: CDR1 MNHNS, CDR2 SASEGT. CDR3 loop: CASTQRPETQYF. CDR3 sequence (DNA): TGTGCCAGCACCCAACGGCCAGAGACCCAGTACTTC.

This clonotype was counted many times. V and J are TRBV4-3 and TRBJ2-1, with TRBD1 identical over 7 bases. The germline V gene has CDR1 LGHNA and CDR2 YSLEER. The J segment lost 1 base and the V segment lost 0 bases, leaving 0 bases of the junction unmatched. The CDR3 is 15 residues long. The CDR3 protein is CASSQDRGSYNEQFF. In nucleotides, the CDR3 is TGCGCCAGCAGCCAAGACAGGGGGTCCTACAATGAGCAGTTCTTC.

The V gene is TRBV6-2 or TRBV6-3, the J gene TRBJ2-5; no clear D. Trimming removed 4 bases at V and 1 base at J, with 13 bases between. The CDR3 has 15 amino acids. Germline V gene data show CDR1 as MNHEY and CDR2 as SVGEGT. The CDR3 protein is CASSSLGRPQETQYF. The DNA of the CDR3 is TGTGCCAGCAGTTCCCTTGGACGGCCCCAAGAGACCCAGTACTTC.

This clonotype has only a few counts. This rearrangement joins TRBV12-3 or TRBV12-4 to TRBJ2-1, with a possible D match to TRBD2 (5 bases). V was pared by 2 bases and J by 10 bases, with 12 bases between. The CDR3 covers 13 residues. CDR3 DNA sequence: TGTGCCAGCAGTTTACTAACCCCGGGGGAGCAGTTCTTC. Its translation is CASSLLTPGEQFF.

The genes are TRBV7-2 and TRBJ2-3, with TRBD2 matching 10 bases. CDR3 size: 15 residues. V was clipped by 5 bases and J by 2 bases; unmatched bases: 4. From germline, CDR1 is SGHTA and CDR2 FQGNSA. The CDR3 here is CASSQRGGFTDTQYF. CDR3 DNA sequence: TGTGCCAGCAGCCAGCGGGGGGGTTTCACAGATACGCAGTATTTT.

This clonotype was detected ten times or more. The CDR3 is CSAGYINEKLFF. CDR3 DNA: TGCAGTGCGGGCTATATTAATGAAAAACTGTTTTTT. The chain uses TRBV20-1 and TRBJ1-4; D is unclear. V was pared by 6 bases and J by 4 bases, with 9 bases between. The CDR3 length is 12 residues. Per germline, CDR1 DFQATT and CDR2 SNEGSKA (reference sequence).

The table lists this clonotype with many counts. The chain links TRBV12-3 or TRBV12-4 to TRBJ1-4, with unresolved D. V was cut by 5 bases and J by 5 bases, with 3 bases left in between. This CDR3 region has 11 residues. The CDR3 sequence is CASSENEKLFF. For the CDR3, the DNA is TGTGCCAGCAGTGAAAATGAAAAACTGTTTTTT.

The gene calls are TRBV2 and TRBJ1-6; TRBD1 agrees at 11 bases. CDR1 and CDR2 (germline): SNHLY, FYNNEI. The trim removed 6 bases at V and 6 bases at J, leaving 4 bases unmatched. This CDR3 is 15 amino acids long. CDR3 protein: CASSGDRGTNSPLHF. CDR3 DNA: TGTGCCAGCAGCGGGGACAGGGGGACTAATTCACCCCTCCACTTT.

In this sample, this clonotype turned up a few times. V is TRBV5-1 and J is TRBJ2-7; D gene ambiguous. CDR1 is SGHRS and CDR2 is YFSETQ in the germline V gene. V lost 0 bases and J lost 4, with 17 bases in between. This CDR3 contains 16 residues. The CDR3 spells CASSLGGSGAAYEQYF. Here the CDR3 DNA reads TGCGCCAGCAGCTTGGGGGGTTCAGGCGCAGCGTACGAGCAGTACTTC.

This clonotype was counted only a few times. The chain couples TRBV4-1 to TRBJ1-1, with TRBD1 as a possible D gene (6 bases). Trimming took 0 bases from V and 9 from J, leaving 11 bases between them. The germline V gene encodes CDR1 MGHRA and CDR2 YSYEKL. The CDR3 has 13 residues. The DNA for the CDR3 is TGCGCCAGCAGCCAAGATTCGGACAGCAAAGCTTTCTTT. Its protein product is CASSQDSDSKAFF.

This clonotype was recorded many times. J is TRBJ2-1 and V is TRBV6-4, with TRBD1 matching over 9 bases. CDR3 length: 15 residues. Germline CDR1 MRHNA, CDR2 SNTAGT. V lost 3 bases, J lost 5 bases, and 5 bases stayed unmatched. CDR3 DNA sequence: TGTGCCAGCAGTGAACAGGGGGCTGTCAACAATGAGCAGTTCTTC. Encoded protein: CASSEQGAVNNEQFF.

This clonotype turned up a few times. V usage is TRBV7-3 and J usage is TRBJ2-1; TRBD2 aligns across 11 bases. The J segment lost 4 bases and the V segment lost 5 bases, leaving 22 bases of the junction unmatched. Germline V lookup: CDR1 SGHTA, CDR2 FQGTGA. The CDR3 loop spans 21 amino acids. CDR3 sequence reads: CASSIIRGLAERGGIYNEQFF. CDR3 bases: TGTGCCAGCAGCATAATACGGGGACTAGCGGAGAGAGGGGGGATATACAATGAGCAGTTCTTC.

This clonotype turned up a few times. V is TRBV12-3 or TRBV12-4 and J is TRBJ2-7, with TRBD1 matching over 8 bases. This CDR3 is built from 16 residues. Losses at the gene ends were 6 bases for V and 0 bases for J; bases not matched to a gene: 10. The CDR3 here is CASRRRTGPLSYEQYF. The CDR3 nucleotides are TGTGCCAGCAGGCGGCGGACAGGGCCCCTCTCCTACGAGCAGTACTTC.

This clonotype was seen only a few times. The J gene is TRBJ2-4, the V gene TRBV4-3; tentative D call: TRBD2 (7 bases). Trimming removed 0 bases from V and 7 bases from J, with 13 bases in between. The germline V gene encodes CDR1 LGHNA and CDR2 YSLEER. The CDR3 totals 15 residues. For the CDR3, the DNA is TGCGCCAGCAGCCAAGAGGGGGCGGGAGTGAACATTCAGTACTTC. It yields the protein CASSQEGAGVNIQYF.

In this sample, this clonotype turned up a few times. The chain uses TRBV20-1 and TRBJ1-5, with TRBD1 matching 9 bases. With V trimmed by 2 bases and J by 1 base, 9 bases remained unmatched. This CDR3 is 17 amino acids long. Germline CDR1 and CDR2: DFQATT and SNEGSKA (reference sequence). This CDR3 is CSARPHRGQESNQPQHF. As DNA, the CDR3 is TGCAGTGCTAGACCCCACAGGGGGCAAGAGAGCAATCAGCCCCAGCATTTT.

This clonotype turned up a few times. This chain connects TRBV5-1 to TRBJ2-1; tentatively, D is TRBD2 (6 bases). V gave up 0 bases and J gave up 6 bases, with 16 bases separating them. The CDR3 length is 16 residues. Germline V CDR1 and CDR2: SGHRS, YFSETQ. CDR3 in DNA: TGCGCCAGCAGCTTGGTGGCACGGGAGCGGAGCAATGAGCAGTTCTTC. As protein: CASSLVARERSNEQFF.

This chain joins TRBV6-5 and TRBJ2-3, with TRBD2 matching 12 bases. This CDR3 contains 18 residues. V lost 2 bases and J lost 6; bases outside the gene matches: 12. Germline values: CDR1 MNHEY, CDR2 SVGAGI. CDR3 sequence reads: CASSYTGGSSGGADTQYF. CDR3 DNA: TGTGCCAGCAGTTACACCGGAGGCTCTAGCGGGGGGGCTGATACGCAGTATTTT.

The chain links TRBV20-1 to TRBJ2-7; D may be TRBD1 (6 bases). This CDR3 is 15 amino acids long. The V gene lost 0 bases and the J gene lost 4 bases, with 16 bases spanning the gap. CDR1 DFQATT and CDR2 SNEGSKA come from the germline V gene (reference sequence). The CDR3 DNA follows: TGCAGTGCTAGAGATTGGGCAGAAAGGGGGTACGAGCAGTACTTC. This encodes CSARDWAERGYEQYF.

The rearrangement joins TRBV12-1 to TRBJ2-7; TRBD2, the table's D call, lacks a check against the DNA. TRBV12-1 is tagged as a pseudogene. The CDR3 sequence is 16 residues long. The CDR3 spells CASSFRDFGGSYEQYF. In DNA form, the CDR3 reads TGTGCCAGCAGCTTTCGGGACTTCGGAGGTTCCTACGAGCAGTACTTC.

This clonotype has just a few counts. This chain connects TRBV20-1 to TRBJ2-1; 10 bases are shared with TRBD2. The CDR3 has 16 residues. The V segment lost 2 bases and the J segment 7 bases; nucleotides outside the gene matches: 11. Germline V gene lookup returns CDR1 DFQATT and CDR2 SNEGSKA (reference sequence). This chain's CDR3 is CSARSRGASGSNEQFF. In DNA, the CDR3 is TGCAGTGCTAGAAGTAGGGGGGCTAGCGGGAGTAATGAGCAGTTCTTC.

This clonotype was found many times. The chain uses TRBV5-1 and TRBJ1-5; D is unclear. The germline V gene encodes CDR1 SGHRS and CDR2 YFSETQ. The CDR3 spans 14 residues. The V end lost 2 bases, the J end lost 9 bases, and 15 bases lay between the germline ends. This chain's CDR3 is CASSLFPDAGPQHF. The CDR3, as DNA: TGCGCCAGCAGCTTATTCCCCGATGCAGGGCCCCAGCATTTT.